Included here is one T cell receptor beta chain sequence, with context. Antigen: not known. This sample's time point: persistent/refractory GD, antithyroid drugs over 5 years with positive TRAb. There was RNA extracted from PBMCs, and the TCR library was made from it. This sample is drawn from a study of regulatory T cells in long-lasting Graves disease. To make TCR beta libraries, researchers used iRepertoire HTBI primers and Arm-PCR of CDR3 regions. Using its own MiXCR run on the multiplex PCR reads, TCRdb lists one record per CDR3 protein. The table lists roughly 470,000 distinct CDR3 sequences, less than 25% of them singletons. Germline loops: CDR1 MNHEY, CDR2 SMNVEV (reference sequence). Trimming took off 6 bases at V and 5 bases at J, with 14 bases between the two ends. The CDR3 contains 14 residues. Findings of the study overall: Reduced TCR diversity was observed in persistent Graves' patients versus newly diagnosed patients.

The receptor was isolated from a female donor with Graves disease. The rearrangement joins TRBV27 to TRBJ1-5; TRBD1 is a possible D gene (5 bases). Sequenced material: peripheral blood mononuclear cells (PBMCs), taken when the disease was refractory, from a patient treated with antithyroid drugs. DNA of the CDR3: TGTGCCAGCAGCCCAGGGTTGAGGGATCAGCCCCAGCATTTT. As protein: CASSPGLRDQPQHF.